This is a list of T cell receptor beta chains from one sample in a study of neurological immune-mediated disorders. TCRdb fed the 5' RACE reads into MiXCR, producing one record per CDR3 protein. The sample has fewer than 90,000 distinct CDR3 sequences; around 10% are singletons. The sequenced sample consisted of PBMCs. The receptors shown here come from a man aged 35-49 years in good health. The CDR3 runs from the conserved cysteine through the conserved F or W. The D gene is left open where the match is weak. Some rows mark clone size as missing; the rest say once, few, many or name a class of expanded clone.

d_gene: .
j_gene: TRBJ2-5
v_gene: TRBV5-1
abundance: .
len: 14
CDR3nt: TGCGCCATTAGCTTATTAGCGGACCAAGAGACCCAGTACTTC
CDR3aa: CAISLLADQETQYF

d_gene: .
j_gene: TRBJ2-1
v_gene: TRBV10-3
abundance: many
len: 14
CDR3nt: TGTGCCATCAGTGAGTCGGGGCTAGCCGATGAGCAGTTCTTC
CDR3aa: CAISESGLADEQFF

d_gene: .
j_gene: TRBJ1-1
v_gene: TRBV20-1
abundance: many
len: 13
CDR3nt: TGCAGTGCCGGTACAGGTCGGGTCACTGAAGCTTTCTTT
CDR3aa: CSAGTGRVTEAFF

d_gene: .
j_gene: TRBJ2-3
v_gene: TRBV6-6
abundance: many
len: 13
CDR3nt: TGTGCCACCCAGACAGGAGGCACAGATACGCAGTATTTT
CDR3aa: CATQTGGTDTQYF

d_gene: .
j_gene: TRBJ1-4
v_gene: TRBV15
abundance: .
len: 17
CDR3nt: TGTGCCACCAGCAGAGAGGATCCGACAGCAACTAATGAAAAACTGTTTTTT
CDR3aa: CATSREDPTATNEKLFF

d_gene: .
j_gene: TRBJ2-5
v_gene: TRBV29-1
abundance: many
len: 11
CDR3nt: TGCAGCGTTGAAGAGGGGGAGACCCAGTACTTC
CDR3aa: CSVEEGETQYF

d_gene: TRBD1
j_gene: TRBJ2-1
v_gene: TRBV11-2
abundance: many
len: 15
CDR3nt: TGTGCCAGCAGCCCGGGTGATGGGACAGGGCATGAGCAGTTCTTC
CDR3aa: CASSPGDGTGHEQFF

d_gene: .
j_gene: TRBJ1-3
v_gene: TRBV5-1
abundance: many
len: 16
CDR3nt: TGCGCCAGCAGCTTCGACGGCTTGAGAGCTGGAAACACCATATATTTT
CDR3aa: CASSFDGLRAGNTIYF

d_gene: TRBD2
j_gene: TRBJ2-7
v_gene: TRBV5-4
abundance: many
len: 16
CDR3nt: TGTGCCAGCAGCTCGGACGGACTAGCGGGGGCGTACGAGCAGTACTTC
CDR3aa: CASSSDGLAGAYEQYF

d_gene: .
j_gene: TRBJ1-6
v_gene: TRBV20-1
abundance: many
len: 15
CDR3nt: TGCAGTGCTAGAGATCCATCCCGGGGCCGTTCACCCCTCCACTTT
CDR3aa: CSARDPSRGRSPLHF

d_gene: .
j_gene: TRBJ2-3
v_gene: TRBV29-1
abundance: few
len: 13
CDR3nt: TGCAGCGTGAACGGACCAAACACAGATACGCAGTATTTT
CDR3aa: CSVNGPNTDTQYF

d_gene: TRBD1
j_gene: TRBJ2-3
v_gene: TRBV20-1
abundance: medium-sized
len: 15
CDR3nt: TGCAGTGCTAGAGATTGGGGGACAGCCACAGATACGCAGTATTTT
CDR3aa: CSARDWGTATDTQYF

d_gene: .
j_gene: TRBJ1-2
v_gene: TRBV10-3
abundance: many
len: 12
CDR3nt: TGTGCCATCAGTGAAACAGAGGGTGGCTACACCTTC
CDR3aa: CAISETEGGYTF

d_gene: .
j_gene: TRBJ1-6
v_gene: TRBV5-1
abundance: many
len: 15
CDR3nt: TGCGCCAGCAGCTTGTCTGGGGGAGAGAATTCACCCCTCCACTTT
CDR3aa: CASSLSGGENSPLHF

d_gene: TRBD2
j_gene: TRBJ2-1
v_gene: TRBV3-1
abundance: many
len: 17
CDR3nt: TGTGCCAGCAGCCAAGGTGGAGCGGGAAACTCCTACAATGAGCAGTTCTTC
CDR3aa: CASSQGGAGNSYNEQFF

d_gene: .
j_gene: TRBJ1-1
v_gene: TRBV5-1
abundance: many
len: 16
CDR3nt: TGCGCCAGCAGCGGATTTCTCGGCGGGTCTGACACTGAAGCTTTCTTT
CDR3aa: CASSGFLGGSDTEAFF

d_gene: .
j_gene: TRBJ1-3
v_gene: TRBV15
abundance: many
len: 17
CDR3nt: TGTGCCACCAGCAGAGAACGGGGATATTACTCTGGAAACACCATATATTTT
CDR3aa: CATSRERGYYSGNTIYF

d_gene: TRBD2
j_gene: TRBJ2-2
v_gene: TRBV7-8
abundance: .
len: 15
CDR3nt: TGTGCCAGCAACAACTTAGCGGGAGCCACCGGGGAGCTGTTTTTT
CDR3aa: CASNNLAGATGELFF

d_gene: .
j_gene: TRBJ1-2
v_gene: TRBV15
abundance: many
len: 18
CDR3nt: TGTGCCACCAGCAGAGATGGAACCCCGGGATTAACCGGCCATGGCTACACCTTC
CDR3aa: CATSRDGTPGLTGHGYTF

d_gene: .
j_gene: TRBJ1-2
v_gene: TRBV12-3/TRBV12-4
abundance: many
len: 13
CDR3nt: TGTGCCAGCAGTTTAGCGACGAACCGTGGCTACACCTTC
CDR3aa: CASSLATNRGYTF

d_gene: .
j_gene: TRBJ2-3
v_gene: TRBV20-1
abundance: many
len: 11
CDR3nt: TGCAGTGCTCACTACTTAGATACGCAGTATTTT
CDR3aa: CSAHYLDTQYF

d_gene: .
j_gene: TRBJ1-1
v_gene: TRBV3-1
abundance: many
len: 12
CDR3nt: TGTGCCAGCCAGGGGCCGAACACTGAAGCTTTCTTT
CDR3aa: CASQGPNTEAFF

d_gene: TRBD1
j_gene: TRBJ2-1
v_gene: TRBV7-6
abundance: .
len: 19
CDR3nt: TGTGCCAGCAGCCCTTCGGACAGGGTTGATTTTAGCCCCTACAATGAGCAGTTCTTC
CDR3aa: CASSPSDRVDFSPYNEQFF

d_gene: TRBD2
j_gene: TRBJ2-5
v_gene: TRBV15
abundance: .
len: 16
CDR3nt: TGTGCCACCAGCAGAGTGGGTAGCGGGGGCCAAGAGACCCAGTACTTC
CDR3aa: CATSRVGSGGQETQYF

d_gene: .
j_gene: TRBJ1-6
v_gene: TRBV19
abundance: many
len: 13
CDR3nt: TGTGCCGGAGGGGCGGCTGGCAATTCACCCCTCCACTTT
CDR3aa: CAGGAAGNSPLHF

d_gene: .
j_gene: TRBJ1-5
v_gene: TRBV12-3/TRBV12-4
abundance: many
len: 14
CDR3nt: TGTGCCAGCAGTACAGGTTATAGCAATCAGCCCCAGCATTTT
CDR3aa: CASSTGYSNQPQHF

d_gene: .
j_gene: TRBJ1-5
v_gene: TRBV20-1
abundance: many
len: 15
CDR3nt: TGCAGTGCTAGAGCGGAAAAGGTCGGTAATCAGCCCCAGCATTTT
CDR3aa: CSARAEKVGNQPQHF

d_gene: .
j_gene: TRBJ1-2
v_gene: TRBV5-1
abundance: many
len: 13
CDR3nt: TGCGCCAGCAGCTATGGACAGAACTATGGCTACACCTTC
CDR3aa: CASSYGQNYGYTF

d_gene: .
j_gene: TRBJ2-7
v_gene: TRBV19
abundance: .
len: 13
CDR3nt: TGTGCCAGTAGTATGAACACATACTACGAGCAGTACTTC
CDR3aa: CASSMNTYYEQYF

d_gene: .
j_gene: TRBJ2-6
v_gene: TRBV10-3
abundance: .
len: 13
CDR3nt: TGTGCCACCCAGGGACCCGGGACCGACGTCCTGACTTTC
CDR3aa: CATQGPGTDVLTF

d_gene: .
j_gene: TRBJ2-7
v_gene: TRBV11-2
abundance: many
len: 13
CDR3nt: TGTGCCAGCAGCCCTACGAGGGGCGGCGAGCAGTACTTC
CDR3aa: CASSPTRGGEQYF

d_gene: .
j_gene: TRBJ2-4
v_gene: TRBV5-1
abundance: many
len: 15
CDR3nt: TGCGCCAGCAGCCCGGACAGTCTGGCGAAAAACATTCAGTACTTC
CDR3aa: CASSPDSLAKNIQYF

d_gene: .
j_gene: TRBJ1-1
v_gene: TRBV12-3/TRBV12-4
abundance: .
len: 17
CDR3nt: TGTGCCTGCAGACCCTCGCAGTGGGGGCGGGTGGGCACTGAAGCTTTCTTT
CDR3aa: CACRPSQWGRVGTEAFF

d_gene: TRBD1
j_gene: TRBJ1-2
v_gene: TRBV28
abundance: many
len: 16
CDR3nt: TGTGCCAGCAGAACCCCCGGGACAGGGATGGTCTATGGCTACACCTTC
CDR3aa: CASRTPGTGMVYGYTF